Listed below are T cell receptor beta chains from one sample, sequenced in a study of technical replicates of blood from several donors. The data were produced by immunoSEQ multiplex PCR, yet TCRdb's version contains in-frame clones alone and is incomplete. Counted here are 70,000 to 80,000 clones, roughly 97% occurring once; the ten biggest clones make up approximately 0.2%. The sequenced material came from T cells isolated from PBMCs. The origin of the receptors is a human donor in good health. CDR3s include the opening cysteine and the closing phenylalanine or tryptophan. Each record gives: D gene, clone size, V gene, J gene, CDR3 DNA, CDR3 protein. D genes are given only for firm matches. Expanded clones are given a class, and other clones once, few, many or no size at all.

D gene: .; clone size: once; V gene: TRBV5-4; J gene: TRBJ2-6; CDR3 DNA: TGTGCCAGCAGCGGGAGGACTGTTTACTCTGGGGCCAACGTCCTGACTTTC; CDR3 protein: CASSGRTVYSGANVLTF
D gene: TRBD2; clone size: .; V gene: TRBV4-1; J gene: TRBJ2-7; CDR3 DNA: TGCGCCAGCAGCCCGGGTTTGATACGGGGGGGCTACGAGCAGTACTTC; CDR3 protein: CASSPGLIRGGYEQYF
D gene: .; clone size: .; V gene: TRBV10-3; J gene: TRBJ1-1; CDR3 DNA: TGTGCCATCCGGAAAGGGAGCATCCTCAACACTGAAGCTTTCTTT; CDR3 protein: CAIRKGSILNTEAFF
D gene: .; clone size: .; V gene: TRBV2; J gene: TRBJ1-2; CDR3 DNA: TGTGCCAGCACTCCTCCTCTAGGGGCAGGGGTCGATGGCTACACCTTC; CDR3 protein: CASTPPLGAGVDGYTF
D gene: .; clone size: .; V gene: TRBV7-2; J gene: TRBJ1-4; CDR3 DNA: TGTGCCAGCAGCTTAGGGACACTCGAGGAGGGGGAAAAACTGTTTTTT; CDR3 protein: CASSLGTLEEGEKLFF
D gene: TRBD1; clone size: .; V gene: TRBV6-1; J gene: TRBJ1-6; CDR3 DNA: TGTGCCAGCAGTGAAGGGAGACCGGGACAGGGAGTCGGTCACTTT; CDR3 protein: CASSEGRPGQGVGHF
D gene: TRBD1; clone size: .; V gene: TRBV30; J gene: TRBJ1-1; CDR3 DNA: TGTGCCTGGAACCCGGGACAGGGGGTGGCTCAGGCTTTCTTT; CDR3 protein: CAWNPGQGVAQAFF
D gene: TRBD1; clone size: .; V gene: TRBV6-5; J gene: TRBJ1-5; CDR3 DNA: TGTGCCAGCAGGACAGGGGCAGGGGCTCAGCCCCAGCATTTT; CDR3 protein: CASRTGAGAQPQHF
D gene: TRBD2; clone size: .; V gene: TRBV6-6; J gene: TRBJ2-1; CDR3 DNA: TGTGCCAGCAGCTATTCAGCGGGACTAACCTACAATGAGCAGTTCTTC; CDR3 protein: CASSYSAGLTYNEQFF
D gene: .; clone size: .; V gene: TRBV11-2; J gene: TRBJ1-6; CDR3 DNA: TGTGCCAGCAGCTTAGGTAGGGGGGGCGACTCCTATAATTCACCCCTCCACTTT; CDR3 protein: CASSLGRGGDSYNSPLHF
D gene: TRBD2; clone size: .; V gene: TRBV5-1; J gene: TRBJ2-7; CDR3 DNA: TGCGCCAGCAGCTTGTCTGGACTAGCGAGGGAGCAGTACTTC; CDR3 protein: CASSLSGLAREQYF
D gene: TRBD2; clone size: .; V gene: TRBV27; J gene: TRBJ2-1; CDR3 DNA: TGTGCCAGCAGTACGCGGGAGGCCAAATCCTACAATGAGCAGTTCTTC; CDR3 protein: CASSTREAKSYNEQFF
D gene: .; clone size: .; V gene: TRBV19; J gene: TRBJ2-7; CDR3 DNA: TGTGCCAGTATGAGGGGGTACGAGCAGTACTTC; CDR3 protein: CASMRGYEQYF
D gene: .; clone size: .; V gene: TRBV29-1; J gene: TRBJ2-1; CDR3 DNA: TGCAGCGTTGAAGACGTGGAAGGGGGGGACTACAATGAGCAGTTCTTC; CDR3 protein: CSVEDVEGGDYNEQFF
D gene: .; clone size: .; V gene: TRBV6-1; J gene: TRBJ1-2; CDR3 DNA: TGTGCCAGCAGTGAACGGGGGGCCGGGTATGGCTACACCTTC; CDR3 protein: CASSERGAGYGYTF
D gene: .; clone size: .; V gene: TRBV2; J gene: TRBJ1-4; CDR3 DNA: TGTGCCAGCAGACTCACAGGGTGGGGGCTGTTTTTT; CDR3 protein: CASRLTGWGLFF
D gene: .; clone size: .; V gene: TRBV5-1; J gene: TRBJ2-2; CDR3 DNA: TGCGCCAGCTGCGTCGAGCGGTCCTACACCGGGGAGCTGTTTTTT; CDR3 protein: CASCVERSYTGELFF
D gene: TRBD1; clone size: .; V gene: TRBV4-1; J gene: TRBJ1-5; CDR3 DNA: TGCGCCAGTGGTGGGACAGGGCTGATTCAGCCCCAGCATTTT; CDR3 protein: CASGGTGLIQPQHF
D gene: .; clone size: .; V gene: TRBV30; J gene: TRBJ2-7; CDR3 DNA: TGTGCCTGGAGTGTAATGCTCGGGACAAGACACGAGCAGTACTTC; CDR3 protein: CAWSVMLGTRHEQYF
D gene: TRBD1; clone size: once; V gene: TRBV28; J gene: TRBJ1-4; CDR3 DNA: TGTGCCAGCAGTAATCGACAGGGGTTACTCAATGAAAAACTGTTTTTT; CDR3 protein: CASSNRQGLLNEKLFF
D gene: TRBD1; clone size: .; V gene: TRBV19; J gene: TRBJ1-1; CDR3 DNA: TGTGCCAGTACCAACACAGGGGGAAGCACTGAAGCTTTCTTT; CDR3 protein: CASTNTGGSTEAFF
D gene: TRBD1; clone size: once; V gene: TRBV19; J gene: TRBJ1-1; CDR3 DNA: TGTGCCAGTACCCTCAGCTGGACAGGTGGTTTTGAAGCTTTCTTT; CDR3 protein: CASTLSWTGGFEAFF
D gene: .; clone size: .; V gene: TRBV5-6; J gene: TRBJ2-6; CDR3 DNA: TGTGCCAGCAGCTTGGTTGCGCTCTCTGGGGCCAACGTCCTGACTTTC; CDR3 protein: CASSLVALSGANVLTF
D gene: TRBD1; clone size: .; V gene: TRBV2; J gene: TRBJ2-1; CDR3 DNA: TGTGCCAGCAAACCGACAGGGACCTACAATGAGCAGTTCTTC; CDR3 protein: CASKPTGTYNEQFF
D gene: .; clone size: .; V gene: TRBV7-9; J gene: TRBJ2-5; CDR3 DNA: TGTGCCAGCAGCTTAGCAAGGCGGCTGTTGTACCAAGAGACCCAGTACTTC; CDR3 protein: CASSLARRLLYQETQYF
D gene: .; clone size: .; V gene: TRBV7-3; J gene: TRBJ1-2; CDR3 DNA: TGTGCCAGCAGCTTAGGCGTAGGGGATTATGGCTACACCTTC; CDR3 protein: CASSLGVGDYGYTF
D gene: TRBD2; clone size: .; V gene: TRBV11-2; J gene: TRBJ2-2; CDR3 DNA: TGTGCCAGCAGCTTAGGTAGCGGGAGGGTTATTCCAACCGGGGAGCTGTTTTTT; CDR3 protein: CASSLGSGRVIPTGELFF
D gene: .; clone size: .; V gene: TRBV27; J gene: TRBJ2-7; CDR3 DNA: TGTGCCAGCAGTCCATATCGGGAGAACTACGAGCAGTACTTC; CDR3 protein: CASSPYRENYEQYF
D gene: .; clone size: .; V gene: TRBV6-1; J gene: TRBJ2-2; CDR3 DNA: TGTGCCAGCAGTGTTACTCCGAGTAGGAACACCGGGGAGCTGTTTTTT; CDR3 protein: CASSVTPSRNTGELFF
D gene: TRBD2; clone size: .; V gene: TRBV7-9; J gene: TRBJ2-7; CDR3 DNA: TGTGCCAGCAGCTCTCCGGGACTAGGTCTCCACGAGCAGTACTTC; CDR3 protein: CASSSPGLGLHEQYF
D gene: TRBD1; clone size: .; V gene: TRBV6-1; J gene: TRBJ1-1; CDR3 DNA: TGTGCCAGCACGGGACAGGGGAACACTGAAGCTTTCTTT; CDR3 protein: CASTGQGNTEAFF
D gene: TRBD1; clone size: .; V gene: TRBV6-6; J gene: TRBJ1-2; CDR3 DNA: TGTGCCAGCAGTTATGGGGGACAGGGGACCCCTGGCTACACCTTC; CDR3 protein: CASSYGGQGTPGYTF
D gene: .; clone size: .; V gene: TRBV28; J gene: TRBJ1-1; CDR3 DNA: TGTGCCAGCGGTTTCGGCGGGGATCGGAACACTGAAGCTTTCTTT; CDR3 protein: CASGFGGDRNTEAFF
D gene: .; clone size: .; V gene: TRBV10-1; J gene: TRBJ1-2; CDR3 DNA: TGCGCCAGCAGTGAGTCGACAGGTTTTGATGGCTACACCTTC; CDR3 protein: CASSESTGFDGYTF
D gene: TRBD2; clone size: .; V gene: TRBV5-1; J gene: TRBJ2-5; CDR3 DNA: TGCGCCAGCAGTTCGGGACTAGCGGGAAAAGAGACCCAGTACTTC; CDR3 protein: CASSSGLAGKETQYF
D gene: TRBD1; clone size: .; V gene: TRBV27; J gene: TRBJ1-5; CDR3 DNA: TGTGCCAGCAGTCTGACAGGGAGCAATCAGCCCCAGCATTTT; CDR3 protein: CASSLTGSNQPQHF
D gene: .; clone size: .; V gene: TRBV29-1; J gene: TRBJ1-6; CDR3 DNA: TGCAGCCCATACCCGACGGGAGCTTCCTGGTCACCCCTCCACTTT; CDR3 protein: CSPYPTGASWSPLHF